These T cell receptor beta chains were read from a single sample in a study of T cell repertoires in cytomegalovirus infection. TCRdb re-called the reads with MiXCR, one entry per CDR3 protein. The table lists 750,000 to 900,000 distinct CDR3 sequences, roughly 29% of them singletons, with around 12% in the top ten. Antigens of these TCRs are unknown. The sample here was cultured CD8+ T cells from PBMCs, taken from culture after CMV antigen stimulation. These receptors were obtained from a human donor in good health (CMV status not recorded). Some clones in this sample may be carry-over from other donors' samples. Each CDR3 is given with its conserved first and last residue. The D gene is left open where the match is weak. Clone sizes are given selectively: once, few, many, or a class where the clone is expanded.

J	D	size	V	DNA	CDR3
TRBJ2-7	NA	NA	TRBV19	TGTGCCAGTAGTATCTCACCCGGACAGACCTACGAGCAGTACTTC	CASSISPGQTYEQYF
TRBJ2-3	TRBD2	few	TRBV12-3/TRBV12-4	TGTGCCAGCAGTTTGATGCGGGGGGGAGATCCGCAGTATTTT	CASSLMRGGDPQYF
TRBJ1-6	NA	NA	TRBV19	TGTGCCAGTAGGACGAAACAGGGATCACCCCTCCACTTT	CASRTKQGSPLHF
TRBJ2-1	TRBD2	NA	TRBV7-6	TGTGCCAGCAGCCCGGCCCCATTGCGGGGGGGCGATGAGCAGTTCTTC	CASSPAPLRGGDEQFF
TRBJ2-3	TRBD2	NA	TRBV7-8	TGTGCCAGCAGCTATACCCAGCGGGGGGATACGCAGTATTTT	CASSYTQRGDTQYF
TRBJ2-1	TRBD1	NA	TRBV6-8	TGTGCCAGCAGTTATTTCCCCTCAGGGGGCTTTAGAAATGAGCAGTTCTTC	CASSYFPSGGFRNEQFF
TRBJ1-5	NA	many	TRBV7-9	TGTGCCAGCAGCCCAGGGGTAGGGGACAATCAGCCCCAGCATTTT	CASSPGVGDNQPQHF
TRBJ1-2	NA	many	TRBV7-2	TGTGCCAGCAGCTTAGTCGGCGGTCCGTTTAACGCCTTC	CASSLVGGPFNAF
TRBJ2-6	NA	NA	TRBV5-1	TGCGCCAGCAGCTTGGACGGCAGCTCTGGGGCCAACGTCCTGACTTTC	CASSLDGSSGANVLTF
TRBJ2-4	TRBD2	NA	TRBV6-2/TRBV6-3	TGTGCCAGCAGTGGCTGGACTAGCGGTGGCAAAAACATTCAGTACTTC	CASSGWTSGGKNIQYF
TRBJ1-1	NA	NA	TRBV6-6	TGTGCCAGCAGTTACTCGGCCATGAACACTGAAGCTTTCTTT	CASSYSAMNTEAFF
TRBJ2-5	NA	many	TRBV7-8	TGTGCCAGCAGCTTTGCCCGGGAAGGGACAAACCAAGAGACCCAGTACTTC	CASSFAREGTNQETQYF
TRBJ2-1	TRBD2	many	TRBV7-6	TGTGCCAGCAGCTTAGCGATCGGGGGGGCCCCGTACAATGAGCAGTTCTTC	CASSLAIGGAPYNEQFF
TRBJ2-2	TRBD2	few	TRBV4-3	TGCGCCAGCAGCCAAGAACGAGCGGGCACTAGCGTCACCGGGGAGCTGTTTTTT	CASSQERAGTSVTGELFF
TRBJ1-1	NA	few	TRBV7-9	TGTGCCAGCAGATCCCGCAGCGGGAAGGACACTGAAGCTTTCTTT	CASRSRSGKDTEAFF
TRBJ1-6	NA	NA	TRBV27	TGTGCCAGCAGTTTATCGTTTTATCCCCTCCACTTT	CASSLSFYPLHF
TRBJ2-4	NA	few	TRBV6-6	TGTGCCAGCAGTTACTCCGGGGAAGTCGGCAAAAACATTCAGTACTTC	CASSYSGEVGKNIQYF
TRBJ2-1	TRBD1	NA	TRBV4-3	TGCGCCAGCAGCGTAACGTACAGGGGAATCCACAATGAGCAGTTCTTC	CASSVTYRGIHNEQFF
TRBJ2-7	NA	NA	TRBV20-1	TGCAGTGCTAGAGTCCCGGGCGACCCCTCCTACGAGCAGTACTTC	CSARVPGDPSYEQYF
TRBJ1-2	NA	NA	TRBV7-9	TGTGCCAGCATAGATGGTGAGGCCGGCTACACCTTC	CASIDGEAGYTF
TRBJ2-7	NA	NA	TRBV12-3/TRBV12-4	TGTGCCAGCAGTTTAGGGGGGATCACCTACGAGCAGTACTTC	CASSLGGITYEQYF
TRBJ1-6	TRBD1	few	TRBV6-5	TGTGCCAGCAGTTACGATTATCTCGGGACAGAGGTTAATAATTCACCCCTCCACTTT	CASSYDYLGTEVNNSPLHF
TRBJ2-1	NA	few	TRBV7-6	TGTGCCAGCAGCTCAAGGGGGGGCAGGCTTAACGAGCAGTTCTTC	CASSSRGGRLNEQFF
TRBJ2-1	NA	NA	TRBV27	TGTGCCAGCAAGTCGCCACGGGGGTCCTACAATGAGCAGTTCTTC	CASKSPRGSYNEQFF
TRBJ2-1	NA	NA	TRBV27	TGTGCCAGCAGTGAGGGGCCTAATGAGCAGTTCTTC	CASSEGPNEQFF
TRBJ1-2	NA	NA	TRBV3-1	TGTGCCAGCAGCCAAGATATAAGTGGGACGGGTGGCTACACCTTC	CASSQDISGTGGYTF
TRBJ2-1	NA	many	TRBV7-2	TGTGCCAGCAGCCCACCCAACTCACAGGGAGATGAGCAGTTCTTC	CASSPPNSQGDEQFF
TRBJ1-1	TRBD1	few	TRBV5-1	TGCGCCAGCAGCCCCTACAGGGGGCCCACTGAAGCTTTCTTT	CASSPYRGPTEAFF